The TCR beta chain described here comes from a study of identical twins (TCRdb year 2016). About the full investigation: To test whether fetal clonotypes persist, the study used deep sequencing on TCR alpha and beta repertoires from monozygotic twins, unrelated adults of various ages, and cord blood. Replicate twin experiments were performed at different times using different library preparation protocols to rule out contamination. What the study reported, not specific to this receptor: Zero-insertion analyses could be partly confounded by invariant T cells such as MAIT and iNKT, though diverse VJ usage argued against such confounding for most clonotypes. Compared with coincidental sharing between unrelated individuals, out-of-frame TCR alpha sequences shared between twins had an excess of sequences with low generation probability. Abundant cord blood beta clonotypes had fewer insertions, young adult naive repertoires showed a similar but weaker trend, and memory repertoires showed no such trend. In monozygotic twins, out-of-frame TCR alpha sharing was systematically underestimated by recombination models, although the models agreed with sharing between unrelated individuals. Because the same donors could not be followed over many years, the conclusions relied on cross-sectional statistical analysis. The excess sharing between twins in beta out-of-frame sequences was weaker because fewer shared sequences reduced the signal-to-noise ratio.

Every donor in the study was a healthy Caucasian. Three pairs of female monozygotic twins, all aged roughly 18 to 29 years, made up the twin cohort. Positive isolation kits from Invitrogen were used to isolate CD4+ and CD8+ T cell populations. V is reduced by 1 base and J by 4 bases, leaving a spacing of 11 bases between them. Taken from the germline V gene, the CDR1 and CDR2 loops are SQVTM and ANQGSEA. Inclusive of the bounding cysteine and phenylalanine, the CDR3 is 14 residues long. The sequence is cut down to CDR3 DNA, 42 bases in frame from base 1. This clonotype was seen more than once but under ten times. Its binding antigen is unknown. No base-level quality is on record; no much larger clone is a single base apart. Library creation used 5' RACE. Sequencing was performed on an Illumina HiSeq 2000. Template switching introduced a universal primer binding site; the final cDNA contained a unique molecular identifier, enabling accurate counting of TCR cDNA molecules. Specific primers in the conserved constant-segment region were used to synthesize first-strand cDNA for the TCR alpha and beta chains. To control for contamination, every cDNA library carried two barcodes: a SMART-Mk sample barcode plus Illumina barcodes. TruSeq adapter sequences and Illumina sample barcodes were added in two successive PCR steps. The Illumina HiSeq platform was used with custom primers to sequence TCR alpha and beta cDNA libraries. Per the source publication's procedure: Raw reads were processed with MiGEC to extract unique molecular identifiers, and MiXCR was used to determine CDR3 positions. For each individual, recombination models were inferred using an EM algorithm with the repgenHMM and IGoR tools. The analysis of shared clonotypes was done with the tcR package in R, with sharing normalized by the product of cloneset sizes. Out-of-frame nonproductive sequences were analyzed to study raw recombination free of thymic and clonal selection effects. TCRdb reprocessing: public reads trimmed at Q25 with fastp, clones called with MiXCR, in-frame beta chains kept. Duplicate CDR3 protein sequences are folded into a single record with the most common DNA and genes. V and J calls and clone size were set by TCRdb, not the authors. The sample table contains some 320,000 distinct CDR3 sequences; only one count was recorded for roughly an eighth of them. The ten most abundant clones make up approximately 7.9% of the sample.

These same records also appear under a second study, on yellow fever vaccine responses in identical twins. The second study, in turn, reports: The authors reported that the T cell response to vaccination in identical twins appeared partly convergent and partly personalized. Focusing on identical twins, the study followed the T cell clones that responded to the vaccine, and did so with precision.

The sample comprised CD8+ T cells sorted from blood. Recombination joined TRBV29-1 with TRBJ2-1; TRBD2 could be the D gene, as 6 bases match. This clonotype originated in a woman aged 18-35 years in good health. The bases read TGCAGCGTTGAAGTCGGGACTGCTTACAATGAGCAGTTCTTC. Translated, this gives CSVEVGTAYNEQFF.